The present entry profiles one T cell receptor beta chain with its context. This entry comes from a study of control samples from healthy donors and cancer patients. The CDR3 is 15 amino acids. Per germline, CDR1 SGHVS and CDR2 FNYEAQ. With V trimmed by 1 base and J by 3 bases, 2 bases remained unmatched. Profiled with immunoSEQ multiplex PCR; TCRdb holds only in-frame clones, not every one. The data hold tens of thousands of clones, with around 90% observed a single time. The J gene is TRBJ2-3, the V gene TRBV7-6; 9 bases line up with TRBD2. What was sequenced was blood. This clonotype was sampled from a woman in her seventies in good health. The CDR3 here is CASSLVAGATDTQYF. For the CDR3, the DNA is TGTGCCAGCAGCTTAGTAGCGGGAGCGACAGATACGCAGTATTTT.